Listed below are T cell receptor beta chains from one sample, sequenced in a study of spatial heterogeneity in lung cancer. TCRdb recomputed calls from the 5' RACE reads with MiXCR, one row per CDR3 protein. The repertoire consists of roughly 9,300 distinct CDR3 sequences, with about 8.3% occurring once and the leading ten covering 25% to 30%. The sequenced sample was PBMCs, obtained at surgery. Source of these receptors: a female donor with early-stage non-small cell lung cancer. Each CDR3 is given with its conserved first and last residue. D genes are given only for firm matches. Clone size is shown for a subset of rows, as once, few, many or a class of expanded clone.

TRBV20-1,TRBD2,TRBJ2-2,-,TGCAGTGCTAGAGATTCCCAGACTAGCGGGGGAACCGGGGAGCTGTTTTTT,CSARDSQTSGGTGELFF
TRBV11-2,-,TRBJ2-2,many,TGTGCCAGCAGCTCGTACACCGGGGAGCTGTTTTTT,CASSSYTGELFF
TRBV6-1,-,TRBJ2-1,medium-sized,TGTGCCAGCAGTCTTCGAGGGATGGAGCAGTTCTTC,CASSLRGMEQFF
TRBV5-1,-,TRBJ2-1,many,TGCGCCAGCTCCGGACAGTACTACAATGAGCAGTTCTTC,CASSGQYYNEQFF
TRBV19,-,TRBJ2-2,many,TGTGCCAGTAGTAGGGGGTACGGCACCGGGGAGCTGTTTTTT,CASSRGYGTGELFF
TRBV7-6,-,TRBJ2-2,many,TGTGCCAGCAGCCCCCAACAGGGATTAAGCACCGGGGAGCTGTTTTTT,CASSPQQGLSTGELFF
TRBV29-1,TRBD2,TRBJ2-2,many,TGCAGCGGACTCTCGACAGGGAGGACTAGCGAAGGGGAGCTGTTTTTT,CSGLSTGRTSEGELFF
TRBV5-6,-,TRBJ2-7,many,TGTGCCAGCAGCTTGGTCGGTAGAAGCTCCTACGAGCAGTACTTC,CASSLVGRSSYEQYF
TRBV19,-,TRBJ1-2,many,TGTGCCAGTAGTATAACTGAGGATGGCTACACCTTC,CASSITEDGYTF
TRBV7-9,-,TRBJ2-1,-,TGTGCCAGCAGCCCAAGCCCCTACAATGAGCAGTTCTTC,CASSPSPYNEQFF